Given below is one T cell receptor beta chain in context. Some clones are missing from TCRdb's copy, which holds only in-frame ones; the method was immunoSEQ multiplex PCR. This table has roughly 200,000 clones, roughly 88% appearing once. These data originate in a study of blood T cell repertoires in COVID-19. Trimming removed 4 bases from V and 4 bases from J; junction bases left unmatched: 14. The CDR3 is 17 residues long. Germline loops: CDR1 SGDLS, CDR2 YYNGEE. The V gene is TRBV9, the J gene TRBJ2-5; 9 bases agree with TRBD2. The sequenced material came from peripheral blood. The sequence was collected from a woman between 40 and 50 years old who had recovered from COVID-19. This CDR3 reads CASSSGGAGGIGETQYF. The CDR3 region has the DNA TGTGCCAGCAGCTCAGGGGGTGCGGGAGGGATTGGAGAGACCCAGTACTTC.